The text below deals with one T cell receptor beta chain. Its antigen is not identified. A read error may produce the germline difference seen at one junction end. The CDR3 runs 15 residues. In germline, CDR1 is MDHEN, CDR2 SYDVKM. PCR was performed a second time for roughly 7 to 11 cycles using a sample-barcoded 5' primer and a J-beta primer mix. TCRdb redid the calling of the 5' RACE reads with MiXCR, one entry per CDR3 protein. Among around 1,500,000 distinct CDR3 sequences listed, approximately 40% were seen once. The data stem from a study of blood T cells in healthy people across ages. Study-wide results and caveats: Long-lived and aged donors differed, with more naive CD4+ cells and higher diversity in the long-lived.

Material: blood. The V and J genes are TRBV28 and TRBJ1-2; D gene uncertain. The sequence was collected from a woman younger than 30 in good health. The CDR3 loop is CTSSFTADSAYGYTF. The CDR3 nucleotides are TGTACCAGCAGTTTTACGGCAGACTCAGCTTATGGCTACACCTTC.